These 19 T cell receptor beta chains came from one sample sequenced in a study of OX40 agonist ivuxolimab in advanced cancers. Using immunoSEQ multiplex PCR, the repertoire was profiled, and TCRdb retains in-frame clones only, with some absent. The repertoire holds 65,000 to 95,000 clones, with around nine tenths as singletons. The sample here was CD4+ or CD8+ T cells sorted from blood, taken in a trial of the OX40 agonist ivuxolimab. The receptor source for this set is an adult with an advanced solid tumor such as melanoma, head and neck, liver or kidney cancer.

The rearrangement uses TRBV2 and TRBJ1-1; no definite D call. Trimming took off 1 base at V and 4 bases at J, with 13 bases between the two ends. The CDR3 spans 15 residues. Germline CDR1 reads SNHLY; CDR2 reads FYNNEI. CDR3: CASSEVPGLSTEAFF. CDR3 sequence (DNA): TGTGCCAGCAGTGAAGTTCCGGGTTTAAGCACTGAAGCTTTCTTT.

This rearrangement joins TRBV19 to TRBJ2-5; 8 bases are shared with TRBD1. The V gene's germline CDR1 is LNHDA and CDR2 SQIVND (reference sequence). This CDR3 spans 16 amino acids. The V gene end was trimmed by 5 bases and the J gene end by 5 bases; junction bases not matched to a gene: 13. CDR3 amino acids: CASSLLQGASGETQYF. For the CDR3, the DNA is TGTGCCAGTAGTCTACTTCAGGGGGCGTCAGGGGAGACCCAGTACTTC.

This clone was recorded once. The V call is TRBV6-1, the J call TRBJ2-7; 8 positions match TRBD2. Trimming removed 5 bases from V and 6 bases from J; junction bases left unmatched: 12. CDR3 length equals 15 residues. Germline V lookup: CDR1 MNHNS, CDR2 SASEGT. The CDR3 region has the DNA TGTGCCAGCAGTCCTAAAACGGGAGGGGACGGCGAGCAGTACTTC. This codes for CASSPKTGGDGEQYF.

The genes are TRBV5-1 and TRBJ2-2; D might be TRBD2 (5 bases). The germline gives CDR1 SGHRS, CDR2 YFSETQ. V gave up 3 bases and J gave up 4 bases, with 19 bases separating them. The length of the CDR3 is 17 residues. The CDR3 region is CASSYEPGRTRTGELFF. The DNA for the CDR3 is TGCGCCAGCAGCTATGAACCGGGAAGAACGCGCACCGGGGAGCTGTTTTTT.

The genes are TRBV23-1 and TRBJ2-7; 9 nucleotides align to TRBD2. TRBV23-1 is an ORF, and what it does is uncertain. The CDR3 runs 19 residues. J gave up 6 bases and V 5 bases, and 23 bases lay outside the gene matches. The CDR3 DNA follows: TGCGCCAGCAGTAACCGCGGGGGGGGGACGGAGGTGTTTCTCCGCGAGCAGTACTTC. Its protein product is CASSNRGGGTEVFLREQYF.

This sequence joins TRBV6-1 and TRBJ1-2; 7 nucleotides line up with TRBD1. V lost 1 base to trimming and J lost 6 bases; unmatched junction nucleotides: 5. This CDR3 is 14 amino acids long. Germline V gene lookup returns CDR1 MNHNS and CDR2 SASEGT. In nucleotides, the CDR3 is TGTGCCAGCAGTGAAGTTGGACAGGCCGATGGCTACACCTTC. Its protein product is CASSEVGQADGYTF.

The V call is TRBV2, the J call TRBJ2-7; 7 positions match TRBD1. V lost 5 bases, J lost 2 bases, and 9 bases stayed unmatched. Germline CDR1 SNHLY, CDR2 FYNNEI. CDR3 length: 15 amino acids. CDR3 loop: CASSFPGTVPYEQYF. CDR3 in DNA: TGTGCCAGCAGTTTCCCCGGGACAGTACCCTACGAGCAGTACTTC.

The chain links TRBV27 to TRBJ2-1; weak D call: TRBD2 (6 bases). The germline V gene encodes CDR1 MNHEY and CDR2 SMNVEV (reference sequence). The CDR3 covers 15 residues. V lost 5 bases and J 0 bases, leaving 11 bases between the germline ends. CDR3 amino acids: CASSQIAVSYNEQFF. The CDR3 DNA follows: TGTGCCAGCAGTCAGATAGCGGTCTCCTACAATGAGCAGTTCTTC.

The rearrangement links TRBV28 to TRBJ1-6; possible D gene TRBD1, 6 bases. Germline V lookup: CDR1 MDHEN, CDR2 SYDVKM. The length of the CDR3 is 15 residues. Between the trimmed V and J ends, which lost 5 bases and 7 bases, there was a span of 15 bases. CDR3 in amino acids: CASSEGTLWNSPLHF. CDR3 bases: TGTGCCAGCAGTGAAGGGACACTGTGGAATTCACCCCTCCACTTT. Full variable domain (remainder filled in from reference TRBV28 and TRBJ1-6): DVKVTQSSRYLVKRTGEKVFLECVQDMDHENMFWYRQDPGLGLRLIYFSYDVKMKEKGDIPEGYSVSREKKERFSLILESASTNQTSMYLCASSEGTLWNSPLHFGNGTRLTVT.

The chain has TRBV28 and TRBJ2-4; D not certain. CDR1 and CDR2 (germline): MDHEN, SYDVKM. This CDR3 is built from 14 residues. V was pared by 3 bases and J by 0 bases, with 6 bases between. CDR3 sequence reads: CASSFALAKNIQYF. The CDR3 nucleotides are TGTGCCAGCAGTTTTGCGCTAGCCAAAAACATTCAGTACTTC.

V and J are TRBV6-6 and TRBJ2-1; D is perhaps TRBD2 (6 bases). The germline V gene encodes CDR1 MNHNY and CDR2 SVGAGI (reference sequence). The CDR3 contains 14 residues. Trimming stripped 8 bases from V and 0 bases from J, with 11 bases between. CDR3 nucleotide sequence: TGTGCCAGCCTTTCTAGCGCCTCCTACAATGAGCAGTTCTTC. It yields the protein CASLSSASYNEQFF.

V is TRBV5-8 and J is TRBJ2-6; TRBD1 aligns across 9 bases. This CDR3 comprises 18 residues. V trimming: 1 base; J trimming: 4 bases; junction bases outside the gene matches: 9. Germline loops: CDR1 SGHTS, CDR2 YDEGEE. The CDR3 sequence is CASSLRVGTGRGANVLTF. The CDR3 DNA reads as TGTGCCAGCAGCTTGCGGGTCGGGACAGGGAGGGGGGCCAACGTCCTGACTTTC.

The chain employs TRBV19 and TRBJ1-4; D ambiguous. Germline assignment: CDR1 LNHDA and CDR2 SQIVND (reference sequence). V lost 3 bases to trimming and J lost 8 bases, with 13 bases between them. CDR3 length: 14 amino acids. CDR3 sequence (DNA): TGTGCCAGTAGTATGAAGCGGTTTAAGGAAAAACTGTTTTTT. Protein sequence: CASSMKRFKEKLFF.

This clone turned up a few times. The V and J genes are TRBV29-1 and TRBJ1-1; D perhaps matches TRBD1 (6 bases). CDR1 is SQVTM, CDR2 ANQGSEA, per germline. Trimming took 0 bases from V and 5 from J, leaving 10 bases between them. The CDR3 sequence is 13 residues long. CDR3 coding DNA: TGCAGCGTTGAAGATGGGGGGCAAACTGAAGCTTTCTTT. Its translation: CSVEDGGQTEAFF.

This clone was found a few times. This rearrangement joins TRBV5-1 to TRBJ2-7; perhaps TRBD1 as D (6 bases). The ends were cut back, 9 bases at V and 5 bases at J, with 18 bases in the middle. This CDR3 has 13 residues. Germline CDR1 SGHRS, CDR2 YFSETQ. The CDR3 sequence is CATQRDTLDEQYF. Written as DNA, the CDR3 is TGCGCCACCCAAAGGGACACCTTAGACGAGCAGTACTTC.

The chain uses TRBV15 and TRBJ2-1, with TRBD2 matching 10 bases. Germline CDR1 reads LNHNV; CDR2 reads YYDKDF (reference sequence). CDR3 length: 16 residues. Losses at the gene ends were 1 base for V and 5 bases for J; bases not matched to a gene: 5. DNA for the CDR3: TGTGCCACCAGCAGAGTTGGGCTAGCGGGAGACAATGAGCAGTTCTTC. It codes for CATSRVGLAGDNEQFF.

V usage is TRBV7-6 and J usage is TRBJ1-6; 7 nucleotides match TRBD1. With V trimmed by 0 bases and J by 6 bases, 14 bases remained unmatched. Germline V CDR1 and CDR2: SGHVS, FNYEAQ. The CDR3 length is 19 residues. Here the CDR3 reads CASSLAYGRGDTRNSPLHF. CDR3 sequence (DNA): TGTGCCAGCAGCTTAGCGTATGGCAGGGGGGATACACGTAATTCACCCCTCCACTTT.

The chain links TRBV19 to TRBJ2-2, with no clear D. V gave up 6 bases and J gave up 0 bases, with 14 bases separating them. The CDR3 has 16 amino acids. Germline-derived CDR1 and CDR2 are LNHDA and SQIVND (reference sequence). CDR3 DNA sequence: TGTGCCAGTAGGGCACCACGATCCGCGAACACCGGGGAGCTGTTTTTT. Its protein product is CASRAPRSANTGELFF.

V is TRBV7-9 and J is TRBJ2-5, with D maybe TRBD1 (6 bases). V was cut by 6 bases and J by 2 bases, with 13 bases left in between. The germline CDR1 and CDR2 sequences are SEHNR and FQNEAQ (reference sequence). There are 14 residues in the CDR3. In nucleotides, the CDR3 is TGTGCCAGCAGTTTCGGGACACCACAAGAGACCCAGTACTTC. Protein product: CASSFGTPQETQYF.